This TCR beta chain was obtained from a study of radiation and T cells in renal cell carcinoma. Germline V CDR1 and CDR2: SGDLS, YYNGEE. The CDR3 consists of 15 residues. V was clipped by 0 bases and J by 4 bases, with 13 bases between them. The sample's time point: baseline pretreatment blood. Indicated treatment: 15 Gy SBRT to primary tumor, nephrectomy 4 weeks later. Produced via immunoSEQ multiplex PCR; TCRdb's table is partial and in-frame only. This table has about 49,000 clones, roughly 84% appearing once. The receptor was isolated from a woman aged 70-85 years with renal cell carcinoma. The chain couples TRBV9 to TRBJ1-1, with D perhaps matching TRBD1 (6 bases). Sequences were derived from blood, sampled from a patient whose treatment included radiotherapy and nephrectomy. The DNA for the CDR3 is TGTGCCAGCAGCGTAGGGGCCAAGGGGGGCACTGAAGCTTTCTTT. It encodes CASSVGAKGGTEAFF.